These 28 T cell receptor beta chains share one sample of origin, sequenced in a study of T-cell reconstitution after alpha-beta-depleted transplantation in children. Construction of the TCRbeta library involved unique molecular identifiers. From the PCR reads, TCRdb called clonotypes with MiXCR, one entry per CDR3 protein. The data hold a few hundred thousand distinct CDR3 sequences, with roughly 30% observed a single time. The sample was PBMCs, taken before TCRalphabeta/CD19-depleted stem cell transplant. The receptor set was obtained from a boy in the first two years of life with Wiskott-Aldrich syndrome, due to receive a stem cell transplant.

This clonotype was counted a few times. The chain couples TRBV5-1 to TRBJ2-2; D is undetermined. There are 14 residues in the CDR3. CDR1 SGHRS and CDR2 YFSETQ come from the germline V gene. With 6 bases removed from V and 6 bases from J, the gap between germline ends came to 15 bases. DNA of the CDR3: TGCGCCAGCACCCTGGGTGTGGTTTCCGGGGAGCTGTTTTTT. This translates into CASTLGVVSGELFF. The full variable domain, completed using reference TRBV5-1 and TRBJ2-2, is KAGVTQTPRYLIKTRGQQVTLSCSPISGHRSVSWYQQTPGQGLQFLFEYFSETQRNKGNFPGRFSGRQFSNSRSEMNVSTLELGDSALYLCASTLGVVSGELFFGEGSRLTVL.

There are a few counts of this clonotype. The chain links TRBV20-1 to TRBJ2-5; 7 positions agree with TRBD2. Germline V gives CDR1 DFQATT, CDR2 SNEGSKA (reference sequence). The CDR3 extends over 14 amino acids. V dropped 0 bases and J dropped 4; count of bases not matched to a gene: 5. CDR3 region: CSARDGLVGETQYF. The CDR3 DNA sequence: TGCAGTGCTAGAGATGGACTAGTCGGAGAGACCCAGTACTTC.

This clonotype was seen a few times. V and J are TRBV5-1 and TRBJ1-1, with 7 bases lining up with TRBD1. Germline V CDR1 and CDR2: SGHRS, YFSETQ. V gave up 4 bases and J gave up 0 bases; unmatched junction bases: 9. The CDR3 is made up of 16 amino acids. CDR3 sequence reads: CASSPILTGMNTEAFF. The CDR3 DNA sequence: TGCGCCAGCAGCCCCATTCTGACAGGGATGAACACTGAAGCTTTCTTT.

V is TRBV20-1 and J is TRBJ1-5, with D possibly being TRBD1 (5 bases). Germline CDR1 is DFQATT and CDR2 is SNEGSKA (reference sequence). The CDR3 consists of 13 residues. Trimming shortened V by 2 bases and J by 4 bases, and 9 bases separated the two germline ends. CDR3 nucleotides: TGCAGTGCTAGACCACCAGGGAATCAGCCCCAGCATTTT. The encoded protein is CSARPPGNQPQHF.

This clonotype was detected only a few times. J is TRBJ2-7 and V is TRBV20-1; D is perhaps TRBD1 (5 bases). Germline V gene data show CDR1 as DFQATT and CDR2 as SNEGSKA (reference sequence). V lost 4 bases and J 5 bases, leaving 12 bases between the germline ends. This CDR3 is 12 amino acids long. CDR3 residues: CSATGRVNEQYF. The CDR3 DNA reads as TGCAGTGCTACCGGCAGGGTTAACGAGCAGTACTTC.

In its sample, this clonotype was seen a few times. V is TRBV5-1 and J is TRBJ2-1, with 7 nucleotides matching TRBD2. The junction had 11 bases not matched to a gene; V was cut back by 0 bases and J by 8 bases. Looked up from germline, CDR1 is SGHRS and CDR2 is YFSETQ. The CDR3 has 16 residues. The CDR3 sequence: CASSLGWGGSNDEQFF. The CDR3 nucleotides read TGCGCCAGCAGCTTGGGATGGGGCGGGAGTAACGATGAGCAGTTCTTC.

This clonotype was found a few times. The J gene is TRBJ2-7, the V gene TRBV4-1; 7 nucleotides line up with TRBD2. V lost 0 bases to trimming and J lost 4 bases; unmatched junction nucleotides: 9. The CDR3 length is 16 residues. The germline V gene has CDR1 MGHRA and CDR2 YSYEKL. CDR3 region: CASSQEALAEFYEQYF. Here the CDR3 DNA reads TGCGCCAGCAGCCAAGAAGCCCTAGCGGAATTTTACGAGCAGTACTTC.

The V and J genes are TRBV12-3 or TRBV12-4 and TRBJ2-1, with TRBD2 identical over 10 bases. V shed 6 bases and J 0 bases; nucleotides not matched to a gene: 5. This CDR3 is 16 amino acids long. CDR3 in amino acids: CASSRGLADSYNEQFF. The CDR3 DNA reads as TGTGCCAGCAGCCGAGGACTAGCGGACTCCTACAATGAGCAGTTCTTC.

The rearrangement links TRBV6-5 to TRBJ2-4; D is undetermined. The CDR3 spans 15 residues. CDR1 and CDR2 (germline): MNHEY, SVGAGI. V lost 0 bases and J lost 3, with 9 bases in between. The CDR3 DNA sequence: TGTGCCAGCAGTTACTCGAAGAAGGGCAAAAACATTCAGTACTTC. It is translated as CASSYSKKGKNIQYF.

The V gene is TRBV29-1, the J gene TRBJ2-6, with 8 positions matching TRBD1. Germline CDR1 is SQVTM and CDR2 is ANQGSEA. The CDR3 covers 18 residues. Losses at the gene ends were 4 bases for V and 0 bases for J; bases not matched to a gene: 11. DNA for the CDR3: TGCAGCGTTGTATCGTCCGGACAGGGACCCTCTGGGGCCAACGTCCTGACTTTC. This encodes CSVVSSGQGPSGANVLTF.

This clonotype was recorded a few times. The V call is TRBV5-1, the J call TRBJ2-7, with TRBD1 as a possible D gene (7 bases). This CDR3 has 14 residues. V gave up 3 bases and J gave up 6 bases, with 16 bases separating them. Germline values: CDR1 SGHRS, CDR2 YFSETQ. Written as DNA, the CDR3 is TGCGCCAGCAGCTCCGGGACAGAGGGAGGCGAGCAGTACTTC. Translation gives CASSSGTEGGEQYF. Using reference TRBV5-1 and TRBJ2-7 for the parts outside the CDR3, the full variable domain is KAGVTQTPRYLIKTRGQQVTLSCSPISGHRSVSWYQQTPGQGLQFLFEYFSETQRNKGNFPGRFSGRQFSNSRSEMNVSTLELGDSALYLCASSSGTEGGEQYFGPGTRLTVT.

The J gene is TRBJ2-7, the V gene TRBV11-2, with 8 bases identical to TRBD2. With V trimmed by 7 bases and J by 0 bases, 5 bases remained unmatched. The CDR3 extends over 14 amino acids. CDR1 SGHAT and CDR2 FQNNGV come from the germline V gene. The chain's CDR3 is CASKEREFSYEQYF. The CDR3 DNA reads as TGTGCCAGCAAAGAGCGGGAGTTCTCCTACGAGCAGTACTTC.

The chain has TRBV5-1 and TRBJ2-3; weak D call: TRBD2 (5 bases). From germline, CDR1 is SGHRS and CDR2 YFSETQ. The CDR3 is 15 residues long. Trimming stripped 1 base from V and 6 bases from J, with 15 bases between. In DNA form, the CDR3 reads TGCGCCAGCAGCTTGTTAACTAGTGGTTCGGATACGCAGTATTTT. Amino acids: CASSLLTSGSDTQYF.

V and J are TRBV28 and TRBJ2-7; TRBD2 aligns across 7 bases. The CDR3 runs 15 residues. V lost 4 bases and J lost 5; bases outside the gene matches: 11. Per the germline V gene, CDR1 is MDHEN and CDR2 is SYDVKM. This chain's CDR3 is CASSSPAGRRDEQYF. CDR3 nucleotides: TGTGCCAGCAGTTCACCAGCCGGGAGGAGGGACGAGCAGTACTTC.

This clonotype came up a few times. This chain connects TRBV18 to TRBJ2-1, with unresolved D. The germline gives CDR1 KGHSH, CDR2 LQKENI. V shed 0 bases and J shed 9 bases, with 9 bases lying between them. This CDR3 region has 13 residues. The CDR3 spells CASSPPRAGEQFF. The CDR3 DNA follows: TGTGCCAGCTCACCACCGCGAGCAGGTGAGCAGTTCTTC.

This clonotype was detected a few times. The junction departs from the called germline gene at one end, perhaps through a read error. This rearrangement joins TRBV5-1 to TRBJ2-1, with D perhaps matching TRBD1 (6 bases). This CDR3 contains 12 residues. Germline V lookup: CDR1 SGHRS, CDR2 YFSETQ. CDR3 bases: TGTGCCAGCAGCTTAGGGGGTGGTGAGCAGTTCTTC. Translating it yields CASSLGGGEQFF.

In DNA, the CDR3 is TGTGCCAGCAGCCAAGAATGTTGCGGGAGGGGTAGAGAGACCCAGTACTTC. Translating gives CASSQECCGRGRETQYF. J is TRBJ2-5 and V is TRBV4-2; 9 positions agree with TRBD2. V lost 0 bases to trimming and J lost 4 bases; unmatched junction nucleotides: 9. The CDR3 covers 17 residues. Germline V lookup: CDR1 LGHNA, CDR2 YNFKEQ.

This clonotype was counted only a few times. The J gene is TRBJ1-2, the V gene TRBV20-1; 10 bases line up with TRBD1. Germline CDR1 and CDR2: DFQATT and SNEGSKA (reference sequence). V gave up 3 bases and J gave up 4 bases; unmatched junction bases: 5. The CDR3 consists of 14 residues. The CDR3 loop is CSARDRGYFYGYTF. DNA of the CDR3: TGCAGTGCTAGGGACAGGGGGTACTTCTATGGCTACACCTTC.

The V gene is TRBV4-1, the J gene TRBJ2-5; 8 bases line up with TRBD2. Per the germline V gene, CDR1 is MGHRA and CDR2 is YSYEKL. Germline trimming cut 4 bases from V and 5 bases from J; bases unmatched to any gene: 6. The CDR3 extends over 14 amino acids. CDR3 region: CASSPLRGGETQYF. DNA of the CDR3: TGCGCCAGCAGCCCTTTACGGGGGGGGGAGACCCAGTACTTC.

The chain is built from TRBV27 and TRBJ1-5; TRBD1 is a possible D gene (6 bases). The ends were cut back, 4 bases at V and 5 bases at J, with 9 bases in the middle. The CDR3 is 13 residues long. Germline V lookup: CDR1 MNHEY, CDR2 SMNVEV (reference sequence). The CDR3 reads CASSYREDQPQHF. The CDR3 coding sequence is TGTGCCAGCAGTTACAGGGAGGATCAGCCCCAGCATTTT.

For the CDR3, the DNA is TGCAGCGTTGTGACTCGGGACCCTAACTACACCGGGGAGCTGTTTTTT. Translated: CSVVTRDPNYTGELFF. The genes are TRBV29-1 and TRBJ2-2, with D perhaps TRBD1 or TRBD2 (5 bases each). CDR3 length: 16 residues. With 4 bases removed from V and 3 bases from J, the gap between germline ends came to 18 bases. CDR1 and CDR2 (germline): SQVTM, ANQGSEA.

The chain joins TRBV20-1 to TRBJ2-1; TRBD2 aligns across 7 bases. With V trimmed by 3 bases and J by 0 bases, 5 bases remained unmatched. The CDR3 consists of 15 residues. The germline gives CDR1 DFQATT, CDR2 SNEGSKA (reference sequence). The CDR3 bases are TGCAGTGCTAGTGATCTAGCGGCCTCCTACAATGAGCAGTTCTTC. Translated: CSASDLAASYNEQFF.

There are a few counts of this clonotype. This sequence joins TRBV6-1 and TRBJ2-1; the match to TRBD2 covers 9 bases. The CDR3 loop spans 17 amino acids. Trimming at V came to 6 bases and at J to 3 bases, leaving 12 bases not matched to a gene. The germline CDR1 and CDR2 sequences are MNHNS and SASEGT. CDR3 nucleotide sequence: TGTGCCAGCAGCCGAACCGGGAGACTAGCGGTCTACAATGAGCAGTTCTTC. Protein product: CASSRTGRLAVYNEQFF.

This clonotype was picked up a small number of times. The chain uses TRBV5-1 and TRBJ2-5; no definite D call. Per germline, CDR1 SGHRS and CDR2 YFSETQ. The CDR3 has 13 residues. The ends were cut back, 0 bases at V and 5 bases at J, with 8 bases in the middle. The CDR3 coding sequence is TGCGCCAGCAGCTTGGATGTGCGGGAGACCCAGTACTTC. Protein sequence: CASSLDVRETQYF.

The gene calls are TRBV6-5 and TRBJ2-2; D tentatively fits TRBD1 or TRBD2 (5 bases each). The germline V gene encodes CDR1 MNHEY and CDR2 SVGAGI. Trimming cost V 5 bases and J 8 bases, with 15 bases left between them. The CDR3 has 14 amino acids. The CDR3 region is CASSHTGPWGELFF. In DNA form, the CDR3 reads TGTGCCAGCAGTCACACGGGGCCCTGGGGGGAGCTGTTTTTT.

This clonotype occurred a few times. The chain carries TRBV5-1 and TRBJ2-7; D is ambiguous. CDR1 SGHRS and CDR2 YFSETQ come from the germline V gene. Trimming stripped 4 bases from V and 1 base from J, with 12 bases between. This CDR3 is built from 14 residues. DNA for the CDR3: TGCGCCAGCAGCCCGGACGGGTCTTCCTACGAGCAGTACTTC. Translated, it gives CASSPDGSSYEQYF.

The rearrangement links TRBV7-6 to TRBJ2-5; D not certain. Trimming removed 2 bases from V and 7 bases from J, with 23 bases in between. The CDR3 is 17 amino acids. Germline V gene sequence: CDR1 SGHVS, CDR2 FNYEAQ. CDR3 sequence: CASSLPSGGPKSPTQYF. The CDR3, as DNA: TGTGCCAGCAGCTTACCGTCGGGTGGCCCTAAGAGTCCGACCCAGTACTTC. The full variable domain, its missing parts supplied by reference TRBV7-6 and TRBJ2-5, is GAGVSQSPRYKVTKRGQDVALRCDPISGHVSLYWYRQALGQGPEFLTYFNYEAQQDKSGLPNDRFSAERPEGSISTLTIQRTEQRDSAMYRCASSLPSGGPKSPTQYFGPGTRLLVL.

The chain combines TRBV2 with TRBJ2-3; the match to TRBD2 covers 8 bases. The CDR3 is made up of 18 amino acids. V was clipped by 6 bases and J by 0 bases; unmatched bases: 14. In germline, CDR1 is SNHLY, CDR2 FYNNEI. CDR3 loop: CASSGTSSRAESTDTQYF. The CDR3 DNA reads as TGTGCCAGCAGCGGGACTAGTTCTAGGGCTGAAAGCACAGATACGCAGTATTTT.